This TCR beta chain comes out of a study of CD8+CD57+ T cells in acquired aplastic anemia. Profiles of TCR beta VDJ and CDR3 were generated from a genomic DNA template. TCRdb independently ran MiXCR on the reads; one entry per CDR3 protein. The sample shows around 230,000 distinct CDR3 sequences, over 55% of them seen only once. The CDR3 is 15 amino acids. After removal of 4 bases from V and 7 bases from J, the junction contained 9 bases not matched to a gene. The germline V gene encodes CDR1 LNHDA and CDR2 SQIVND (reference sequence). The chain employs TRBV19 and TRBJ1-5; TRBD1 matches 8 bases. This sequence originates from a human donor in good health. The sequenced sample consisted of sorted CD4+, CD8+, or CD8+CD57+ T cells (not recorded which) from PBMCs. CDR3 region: CASSTTWTGRQPQHF. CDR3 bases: TGTGCCAGTAGTACCACGTGGACAGGGAGGCAGCCCCAGCATTTT.